This TCR beta chain came from a study of shared clonotypes between healthy human individuals. Findings of the study overall: Sharing across four donors was highest in naive CD4 (roughly 5%) and lowest in memory CD8 (approximately 0.4%).

Regarding this clone: Antigen specificity is unknown.

Assay used: immunoSEQ multiplex PCR; TCRdb lists only in-frame clones, some missing. Seen here are some 2,000,000 clones, roughly 94% observed once, and the top ten hold about 1.1%. CD45RO negativity and positive selection for CCR7 defined naive CD8 cells, a population that excluded terminally differentiated effector memory CD45RA+ cells. The V end lost 4 bases, the J end lost 1 base, and 8 bases lay between the germline ends. Germline CDR1 reads MNHEY; CDR2 reads SMNVEV (reference sequence). The CDR3 length is 14 residues. The TCR originated in a man younger than 35 in good health. The chain is built from TRBV27 and TRBJ1-5; D not resolved. Sequenced: naive CD8+ T cells sorted from blood. The CDR3 DNA reads TGTGCCAGCAGTTCCACCTACAGCAATCAGCCCCAGCATTTT. It encodes CASSSTYSNQPQHF.